The subject of this entry is one TCR beta chain. Its specificity is not known. CD8+CD57+ cell expansion had been shown by flow cytometry in patients chosen for sequencing. Patients, without exception, had severe acquired aplastic anemia. The sample belongs to a study of CD8+CD57+ T cells in acquired aplastic anemia. Study information: Isolated CD4+ and CD8+ cells, once sorted, yielded DNA averaging around 3 ug. Study conclusions and caveats: Sharing between patients and controls was observed for twenty-nine CD8+ CDR3 sequences. Between patients and controls, CD8+ Simpson's diversity did not vary significantly.

Trimming stripped 8 bases from V and 4 bases from J, with 15 bases between. CDR1 is SEHNR, CDR2 FQNEAQ, per germline (reference sequence). CDR3 length: 13 residues. It was genomic DNA that served as the template for profiling TCR beta VDJ and CDR3. Each CDR3 protein gets one entry after TCRdb re-called the reads with MiXCR. The sample holds 50,000 to 65,000 distinct CDR3 sequences, around 50% seen once. The sequenced sample consisted of sorted CD4+, CD8+, or CD8+CD57+ T cells (not recorded which) from PBMCs. The sequence was collected from a human donor with aplastic anemia. The chain couples TRBV7-9 to TRBJ2-7; D perhaps matches TRBD2 (7 bases). CDR3 nucleotides: TGTGCCAGCCTAGGGGGGGGGCTTTACGAGCAGTACTTC. Its protein is CASLGGGLYEQYF.